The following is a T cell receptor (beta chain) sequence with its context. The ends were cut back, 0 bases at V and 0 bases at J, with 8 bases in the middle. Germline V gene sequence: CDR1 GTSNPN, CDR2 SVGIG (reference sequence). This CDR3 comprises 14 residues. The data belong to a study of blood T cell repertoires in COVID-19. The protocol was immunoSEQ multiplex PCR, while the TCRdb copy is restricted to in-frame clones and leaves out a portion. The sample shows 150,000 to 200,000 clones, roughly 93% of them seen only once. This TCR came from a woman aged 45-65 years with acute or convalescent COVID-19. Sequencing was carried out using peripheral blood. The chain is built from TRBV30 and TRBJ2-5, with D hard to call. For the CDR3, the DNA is TGTGCCTGGAGTGTCCTAGACTACCAAGAGACCCAGTACTTC. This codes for CAWSVLDYQETQYF.